These 27 T cell receptor beta chains came from one sample sequenced in a study of T cells in Graves' hyperthyroidism and ophthalmopathy. From RNA transcripts, TCR beta CDR3 regions were amplified. An initial round of RT-PCR targeting the TCR CDR3 relied on the HTBI primer set. TCRdb independently ran MiXCR on the multiplex PCR reads; one entry per CDR3 protein. The sample has about 500,000 distinct CDR3 sequences; approximately 16% are singletons. The sample taken for sequencing was blood. These receptors all stem from a woman under 30 with Graves' hyperthyroidism.

This clonotype has just a few counts. The gene calls are TRBV18 and TRBJ2-7, with 11 bases that match TRBD1. CDR3 length equals 15 residues. Germline CDR1 is KGHSH and CDR2 is LQKENI. With 5 bases clipped from V and 4 bases from J, the junction kept 7 bases outside the gene matches. CDR3 sequence (DNA): TGTGCCAGCTCATTTACCGGGACAGGGGGGTACGAGCAGTACTTC. Translation gives CASSFTGTGGYEQYF.

In its sample, this clonotype was seen a few times. The chain couples TRBV29-1 to TRBJ2-7, with D perhaps matching TRBD1 (5 bases). The length of the CDR3 is 15 residues. Trimming stripped 5 bases from V and 2 bases from J, with 19 bases between. Germline V gives CDR1 SQVTM, CDR2 ANQGSEA. The CDR3 DNA is TGCAGCGTTCGACTCACAGGTGCGACTCCCTACGAGCAGTACTTC. It is translated as CSVRLTGATPYEQYF.

The chain combines TRBV7-9 with TRBJ1-2; D ambiguous. The V end lost 5 bases, the J end lost 3 bases, and 16 bases lay between the germline ends. There are 15 residues in the CDR3. From germline, CDR1 is SEHNR and CDR2 FQNEAQ (reference sequence). In DNA form, the CDR3 reads TGTGCCAGCAGCCTTGGCGGAACCACTCACTATGGCTACACCTTC. Translating gives CASSLGGTTHYGYTF.

V gene TRBV19 combines with J gene TRBJ2-2; TRBD2 matches 8 bases. The CDR3 totals 15 residues. Germline lookup yields CDR1 LNHDA and CDR2 SQIVND (reference sequence). V was clipped by 1 base and J by 6 bases; unmatched bases: 4. Here the CDR3 reads CASSIASTSAGELFF. CDR3 nucleotides: TGTGCCAGTAGTATAGCTTCGACTAGCGCCGGGGAGCTGTTTTTT.

This clonotype showed up many times. This rearrangement joins TRBV3-1 to TRBJ2-7, with TRBD2 identical over 13 bases. CDR1 and CDR2 from the germline V gene are LGHDT and YNNKEL (reference sequence). This CDR3 has 15 residues. With V trimmed by 4 bases and J by 7 bases, 7 bases remained unmatched. DNA for the CDR3: TGTGCCAGCAGCCCCGGGACTAGCGGGGCCTGGGAGCAGTACTTC. Residues: CASSPGTSGAWEQYF.

This clonotype was recorded at least ten times. The J gene is TRBJ2-7, the V gene TRBV27; D possibly corresponds to TRBD1 (5 bases). The V gene's germline CDR1 is MNHEY and CDR2 SMNVEV (reference sequence). There are 13 residues in the CDR3. V lost 3 bases and J lost 5, with 11 bases in between. In DNA, the CDR3 is TGTGCCAGCAGTTTTGGGGCGAGTGACGAGCAGTACTTC. It encodes CASSFGASDEQYF.

V gene TRBV20-1 combines with J gene TRBJ2-7; D may be TRBD1 or TRBD2 (6 bases each). The CDR3 loop spans 15 amino acids. CDR1 is DFQATT, CDR2 SNEGSKA, per germline (reference sequence). The V end was cut by 1 base, the J end by 2 bases, with 15 bases between. The CDR3 reads CSARGRVRGAYEQYF. The CDR3 DNA follows: TGCAGTGCTAGAGGGAGGGTCAGGGGCGCCTACGAGCAGTACTTC.

This clonotype has ten or more counts. This rearrangement joins TRBV28 to TRBJ2-7, with TRBD1 as a possible D gene (6 bases). Germline loops: CDR1 MDHEN, CDR2 SYDVKM. Trimming left V 5 bases short and J 2 bases short, with 10 bases between. CDR3 size: 13 residues. Here the CDR3 DNA reads TGTGCCAGCAGTCGCAGGGGTCCCTACGAGCAGTACTTC. Protein: CASSRRGPYEQYF.

The gene calls are TRBV12-5 and TRBJ2-1, with D maybe TRBD1 (7 bases). Per germline, CDR1 LGHNT and CDR2 FRNRAP. Trimming took 0 bases from V and 4 from J, leaving 16 bases between them. The CDR3 is 17 amino acids. This CDR3 reads CASGLVRRRGQYNEQFF. CDR3 coding DNA: TGTGCTAGTGGTTTGGTACGGAGGCGGGGACAGTACAATGAGCAGTTCTTC. The entire variable domain, with the rest obtained from reference TRBV12-5 and TRBJ2-1, is as follows: DARVTQTPRHKVTEMGQEVTMRCQPILGHNTVFWYRQTMMQGLELLAYFRNRAPLDDSGMPKDRFSAEMPDATLATLKIQPSEPRDSAVYFCASGLVRRRGQYNEQFFGPGTRLTVL.

The sample holds many counts of this clonotype. The chain links TRBV3-1 to TRBJ1-5; unclear D gene. CDR3 size: 15 residues. CDR1 is LGHDT and CDR2 is YNNKEL in the germline V gene (reference sequence). The germline V and J ends were trimmed by 4 bases and 4 bases, with 14 bases remaining between them. CDR3 in amino acids: CASSPEGTVNQPQHF. CDR3 DNA sequence: TGTGCCAGCAGCCCGGAGGGAACAGTTAATCAGCCCCAGCATTTT.

The gene calls are TRBV15 and TRBJ2-1; tentatively, D is TRBD1 (5 bases). The CDR3 has 17 amino acids. The germline V and J ends were trimmed by 3 bases and 2 bases, with 17 bases remaining between them. Germline-derived CDR1 and CDR2 are LNHNV and YYDKDF (reference sequence). The CDR3 protein is CATSSYPREGAYNEQFF. CDR3 DNA sequence: TGTGCCACCAGCAGCTACCCCAGGGAAGGGGCCTACAATGAGCAGTTCTTC.

This clonotype was found a few times. J is TRBJ2-7 and V is TRBV7-2, with a tentative D call TRBD2 (6 bases). Germline CDR1 SGHTA, CDR2 FQGNSA. Trimming cost V 0 bases and J 3 bases, with 9 bases left between them. This CDR3 has 14 amino acids. The CDR3 is CASSLASGLYEQYF. The CDR3 DNA follows: TGTGCCAGCAGCTTAGCCAGCGGGCTCTACGAGCAGTACTTC. Together with reference TRBV7-2 and TRBJ2-7, the CDR3 gives the full variable domain: GAGVSQSPSNKVTEKGKDVELRCDPISGHTALYWYRQSLGQGLEFLIYFQGNSAPDKSGLPSDRFSAERTGGSVSTLTIQRTQQEDSAVYLCASSLASGLYEQYFGPGTRLTVT.

This clonotype was detected ten times or more. The chain links TRBV12-3 or TRBV12-4 to TRBJ1-1; D gene uncertain. V lost 3 bases and J 0 bases, leaving 8 bases between the germline ends. CDR3 length equals 14 residues. The CDR3 region has the DNA TGTGCCAGCAGTTTCTCTCAGATGAACACTGAAGCTTTCTTT. It is translated as CASSFSQMNTEAFF.

This clonotype was detected only a few times. This rearrangement joins TRBV3-1 to TRBJ1-2; D ambiguous. Germline lookup yields CDR1 LGHDT and CDR2 YNNKEL (reference sequence). V gave up 4 bases and J gave up 0 bases, with 12 bases separating them. CDR3 length: 15 residues. The CDR3 sequence is CASSPRWEPNYGYTF. For the CDR3, the DNA is TGTGCCAGCAGCCCAAGGTGGGAGCCTAACTATGGCTACACCTTC.

This clonotype was counted only a few times. The chain employs TRBV7-8 and TRBJ2-7, with 7 bases that match TRBD2. V shed 5 bases and J 2 bases; nucleotides not matched to a gene: 6. The germline V gene encodes CDR1 SGHVS and CDR2 FQNEAQ. This CDR3 is built from 14 residues. Here the CDR3 DNA reads TGTGCCAGCAGCCCAGAAGGACTAGCCTACGAGCAGTACTTC. Its protein product is CASSPEGLAYEQYF.

This chain connects TRBV13 to TRBJ2-7, with 7 bases matching TRBD1. Germline trimming cut 1 base from V and 5 bases from J; bases unmatched to any gene: 8. This CDR3 has 15 residues. The germline gives CDR1 PRHDT, CDR2 FYEKMQ (reference sequence). CDR3 residues: CASSLEDRVGNEQYF. The CDR3 region has the DNA TGTGCCAGCAGCTTAGAAGACAGGGTAGGAAACGAGCAGTACTTC.

This clonotype has at least ten counts. The rearrangement joins TRBV3-1 to TRBJ2-3; D uncertain. The germline V gene encodes CDR1 LGHDT and CDR2 YNNKEL (reference sequence). This CDR3 spans 12 amino acids. Trimming removed 1 base from V and 5 bases from J, with 4 bases in between. The CDR3 loop reads CASSQGQDTQYF. The CDR3 DNA follows: TGTGCCAGCAGCCAAGGTCAAGATACGCAGTATTTT.

This clonotype was seen ten or more times. The chain combines TRBV7-8 with TRBJ2-3; 8 positions match TRBD2. The V gene's germline CDR1 is SGHVS and CDR2 FQNEAQ. This CDR3 region has 14 residues. The J segment lost 6 bases and the V segment lost 4 bases, leaving 6 bases of the junction unmatched. In nucleotides, the CDR3 is TGTGCCAGCAGCTCAACGGGGGGGCAGGATACGCAGTATTTT. Residues: CASSSTGGQDTQYF.

The chain recombines TRBV9 with TRBJ2-5; tentatively, D is TRBD1 (5 bases). Per the germline V gene, CDR1 is SGDLS and CDR2 is YYNGEE. The CDR3 is 15 amino acids. V lost 2 bases and J 2 bases, leaving 13 bases between the germline ends. The CDR3 DNA sequence: TGTGCCAGCAGCGTTGCCCTAGGGGCGCAAGAGACCCAGTACTTC. Translation: CASSVALGAQETQYF.

The chain joins TRBV7-9 to TRBJ2-2; unclear D gene. The germline V gene encodes CDR1 SEHNR and CDR2 FQNEAQ (reference sequence). Trimming took off 2 bases at V and 4 bases at J, with 8 bases between the two ends. The CDR3 has 14 residues. The DNA for the CDR3 is TGTGCCAGCAGCTTATTTCACACCACCGGGGAGCTGTTTTTT. Translation gives CASSLFHTTGELFF.

V usage is TRBV30 and J usage is TRBJ2-1, with D hard to call. Germline V gene data show CDR1 as GTSNPN and CDR2 as SVGIG (reference sequence). V lost 3 bases to trimming and J lost 8 bases, with 14 bases between them. The CDR3 covers 13 residues. The CDR3 reads CAWRPALGDEQFF. The CDR3 DNA reads TGTGCCTGGAGGCCAGCCCTAGGCGATGAGCAGTTCTTC.

The sample holds one count of this clonotype. The chain has TRBV7-9 and TRBJ2-5, with D possibly matching TRBD1 (5 bases). The CDR3 consists of 13 residues. Trimming stripped 2 bases from V and 4 bases from J, with 8 bases between. Germline loops: CDR1 SEHNR, CDR2 FQNEAQ (reference sequence). The chain's CDR3 is CASSLMTVETQYF. DNA for the CDR3: TGTGCCAGCAGCTTAATGACAGTAGAGACCCAGTACTTC.

This clonotype was picked up a small number of times. The chain is built from TRBV11-2 and TRBJ1-3; perhaps TRBD1 as D (6 bases). CDR1 is SGHAT and CDR2 is FQNNGV in the germline V gene. V gave up 1 base and J gave up 4 bases, with 11 bases separating them. The CDR3 has 15 amino acids. The CDR3 reads CASSLARGPGNTIYF. CDR3 sequence (DNA): TGTGCCAGCAGCTTAGCCCGGGGGCCCGGAAACACCATATATTTT. The complete variable domain, with remaining parts taken from reference TRBV11-2 and TRBJ1-3, reads EAGVAQSPRYKIIEKRQSVAFWCNPISGHATLYWYQQILGQGPKLLIQFQNNGVVDDSQLPKDRFSAERLKGVDSTLKIQPAKLEDSAVYLCASSLARGPGNTIYFGEGSWLTVV.

The chain joins TRBV6-5 to TRBJ2-4; the D gene is possibly TRBD2 (6 bases). The germline V and J ends were trimmed by 5 bases and 10 bases, with 9 bases remaining between them. The V gene's germline CDR1 is MNHEY and CDR2 SVGAGI. The CDR3 length is 11 residues. The CDR3 loop reads CASSNGGIQYF. CDR3 DNA sequence: TGTGCCAGCAGTAACGGAGGGATTCAGTACTTC.

Comment on this clonotype: Because it lacks the conserved phenylalanine or tryptophan at the end, this CDR3 is likely a read error. V and J are TRBV7-2 and TRBJ2-1; maybe TRBD2 (6 bases). CDR3 length: 15 amino acids. The germline gives CDR1 SGHTA, CDR2 FQGNSA. V lost 0 bases and J 4 bases, leaving 10 bases between the germline ends. The CDR3 protein is CASSLASSAYNEQFL. In nucleotides, the CDR3 is TGTGCCAGCAGCTTAGCGTCTAGCGCATACAATGAGCAGTTCCTC.

This clonotype was detected many times. The chain has TRBV11-2 and TRBJ2-3; no reliable D call. The CDR3 has 12 residues. Germline V gene data show CDR1 as SGHAT and CDR2 as FQNNGV. V shed 7 bases and J shed 6 bases, with 11 bases lying between them. CDR3 sequence: CASNVFADTQYF. CDR3 DNA sequence: TGTGCCAGCAACGTATTCGCGGATACGCAGTATTTT.

This clonotype was detected many times. V is TRBV12-3 or TRBV12-4 and J is TRBJ2-1, with D unresolved. The CDR3 is 13 residues long. Trimming cost V 6 bases and J 3 bases, with 9 bases left between them. CDR3 amino acids: CASRVRGYNEQFF. The CDR3, as DNA: TGTGCCAGCAGAGTTAGAGGCTACAATGAGCAGTTCTTC.